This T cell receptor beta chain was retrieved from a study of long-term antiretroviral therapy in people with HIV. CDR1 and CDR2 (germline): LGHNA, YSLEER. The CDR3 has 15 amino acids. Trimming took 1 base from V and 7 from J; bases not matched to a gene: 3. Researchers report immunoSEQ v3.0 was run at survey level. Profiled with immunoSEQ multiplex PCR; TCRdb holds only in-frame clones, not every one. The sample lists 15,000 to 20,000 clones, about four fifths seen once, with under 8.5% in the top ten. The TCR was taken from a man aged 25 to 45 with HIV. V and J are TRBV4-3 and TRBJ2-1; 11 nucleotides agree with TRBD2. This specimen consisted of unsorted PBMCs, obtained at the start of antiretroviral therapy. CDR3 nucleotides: TGCGCCAGCAGCCAAGGCGCTAGCGGGAGGAATGAGCAGTTCTTC. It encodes CASSQGASGRNEQFF.